This T cell receptor beta chain derives from a study of T cells after yellow fever vaccination. This clonotype showed up many times. A single record per CDR3 protein comes from TCRdb applying MiXCR to the 5' RACE reads. The table includes about 300,000 distinct CDR3 sequences, roughly 4% detected once. The CDR3 is 15 residues long. Trimming removed 1 base from V and 2 bases from J; junction bases left unmatched: 1. Looked up from germline, CDR1 is KGHSH and CDR2 is LQKENI. This clonotype was sampled from a man younger than 35 who received the YFV17D yellow fever vaccine. Here the sequenced sample was PBMCs, taken 5 days after the yellow fever booster vaccination. The J gene is TRBJ2-7, the V gene TRBV18, with 11 bases lining up with TRBD2. The CDR3 reads CASSPRSGGAYEQYF. The CDR3 DNA sequence: TGTGCCAGCTCACCACGTAGCGGGGGGGCCTACGAGCAGTACTTC.